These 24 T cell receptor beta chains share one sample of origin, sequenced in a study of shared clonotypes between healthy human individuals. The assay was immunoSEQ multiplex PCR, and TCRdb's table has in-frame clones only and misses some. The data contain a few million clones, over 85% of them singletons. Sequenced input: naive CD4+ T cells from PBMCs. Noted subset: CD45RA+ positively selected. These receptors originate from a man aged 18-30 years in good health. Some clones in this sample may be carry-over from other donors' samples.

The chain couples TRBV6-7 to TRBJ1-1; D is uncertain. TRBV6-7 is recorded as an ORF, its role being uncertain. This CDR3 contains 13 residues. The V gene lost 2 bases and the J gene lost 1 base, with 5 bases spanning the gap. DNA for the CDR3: TGTGCCAGCAGTTACCGGCGGAACACTGAAGCTTTCTTT. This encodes CASSYRRNTEAFF.

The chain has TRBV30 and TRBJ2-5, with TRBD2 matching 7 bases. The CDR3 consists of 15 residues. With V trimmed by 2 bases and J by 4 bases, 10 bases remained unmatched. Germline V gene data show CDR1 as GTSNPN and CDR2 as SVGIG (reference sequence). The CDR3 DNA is TGTGCCTGGAGTTTCGCTAGCGGATCACGAGAGACCCAGTACTTC. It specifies CAWSFASGSRETQYF.

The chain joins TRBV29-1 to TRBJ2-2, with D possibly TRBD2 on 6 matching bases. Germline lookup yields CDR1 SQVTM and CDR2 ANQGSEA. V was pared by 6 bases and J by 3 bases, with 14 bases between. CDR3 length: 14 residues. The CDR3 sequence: CSVGGGKDTGELFF. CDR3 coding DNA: TGCAGCGTGGGAGGCGGGAAGGACACCGGGGAGCTGTTTTTT.

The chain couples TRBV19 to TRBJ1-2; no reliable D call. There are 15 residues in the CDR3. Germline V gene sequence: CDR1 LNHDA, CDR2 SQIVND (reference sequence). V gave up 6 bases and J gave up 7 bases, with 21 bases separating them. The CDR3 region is CASSRPTSRGSGYTF. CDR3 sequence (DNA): TGTGCCAGTAGCCGACCTACCTCGCGTGGTAGTGGCTACACCTTC.

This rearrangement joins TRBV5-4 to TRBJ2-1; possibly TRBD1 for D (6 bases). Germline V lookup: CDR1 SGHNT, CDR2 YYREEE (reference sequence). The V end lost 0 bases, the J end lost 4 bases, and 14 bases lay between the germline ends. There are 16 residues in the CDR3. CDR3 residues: CASSLAQGKPYNEQFF. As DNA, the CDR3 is TGTGCCAGCAGCTTGGCTCAGGGGAAGCCGTACAATGAGCAGTTCTTC.

CDR3 loop: CASANRGPSTDTQYF. The CDR3 nucleotides read TGTGCCAGCGCCAACAGGGGGCCAAGCACAGATACGCAGTATTTT. This chain uses TRBV27 with TRBJ2-3; 9 positions agree with TRBD1. Trimming removed 8 bases from V and 0 bases from J; junction bases left unmatched: 6. This CDR3 comprises 15 residues. Germline V gives CDR1 MNHEY, CDR2 SMNVEV (reference sequence).

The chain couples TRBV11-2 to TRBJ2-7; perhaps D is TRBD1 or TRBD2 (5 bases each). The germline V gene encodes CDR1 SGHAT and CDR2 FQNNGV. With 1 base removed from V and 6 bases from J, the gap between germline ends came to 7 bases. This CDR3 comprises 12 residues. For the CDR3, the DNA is TGTGCCAGCAGCTTAGTAGGGACCGAGCAGTACTTC. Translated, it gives CASSLVGTEQYF. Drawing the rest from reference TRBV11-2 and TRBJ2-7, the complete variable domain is EAGVAQSPRYKIIEKRQSVAFWCNPISGHATLYWYQQILGQGPKLLIQFQNNGVVDDSQLPKDRFSAERLKGVDSTLKIQPAKLEDSAVYLCASSLVGTEQYFGPGTRLTVT.

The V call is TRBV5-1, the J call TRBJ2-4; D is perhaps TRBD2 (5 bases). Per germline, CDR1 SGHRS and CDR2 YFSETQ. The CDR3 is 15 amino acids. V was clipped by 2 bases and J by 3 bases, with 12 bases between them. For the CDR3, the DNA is TGCGCCAGCAGCTTTAACACCGGGGACAAAAACATTCAGTACTTC. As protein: CASSFNTGDKNIQYF.

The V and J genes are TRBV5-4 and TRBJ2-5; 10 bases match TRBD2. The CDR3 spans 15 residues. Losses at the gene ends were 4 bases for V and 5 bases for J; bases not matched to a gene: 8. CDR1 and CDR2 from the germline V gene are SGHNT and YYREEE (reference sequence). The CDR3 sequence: CASSASGRAVETQYF. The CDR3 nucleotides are TGTGCCAGCAGCGCGAGCGGGAGGGCCGTTGAGACCCAGTACTTC.

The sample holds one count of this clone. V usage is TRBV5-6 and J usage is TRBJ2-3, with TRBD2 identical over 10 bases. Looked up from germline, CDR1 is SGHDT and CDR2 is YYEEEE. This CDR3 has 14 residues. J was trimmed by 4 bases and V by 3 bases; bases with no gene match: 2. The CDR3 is CASSSLAGADTQYF. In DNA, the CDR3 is TGTGCCAGCAGCTCCCTAGCGGGAGCAGATACGCAGTATTTT.

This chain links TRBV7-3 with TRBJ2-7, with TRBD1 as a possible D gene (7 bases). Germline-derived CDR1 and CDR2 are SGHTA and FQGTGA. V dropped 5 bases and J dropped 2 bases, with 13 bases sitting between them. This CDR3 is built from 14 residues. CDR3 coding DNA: TGTGCCAGCAGCACCCAGGGGGGAGCCTACGAGCAGTACTTC. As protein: CASSTQGGAYEQYF. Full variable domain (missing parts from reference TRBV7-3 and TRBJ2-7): GAGVSQTPSNKVTEKGKYVELRCDPISGHTALYWYRQSLGQGPEFLIYFQGTGAADDSGLPNDRFFAVRPEGSVSTLKIQRTERGDSAVYLCASSTQGGAYEQYFGPGTRLTVT.

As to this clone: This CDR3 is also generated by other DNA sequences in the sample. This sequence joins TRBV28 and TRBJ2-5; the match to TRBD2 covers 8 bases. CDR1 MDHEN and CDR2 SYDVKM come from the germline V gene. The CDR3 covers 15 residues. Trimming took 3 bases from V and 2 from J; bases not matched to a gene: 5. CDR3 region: CASSLAGGRQETQYF. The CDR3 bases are TGTGCCAGCAGTTTGGCGGGAGGTAGGCAAGAGACCCAGTACTTC. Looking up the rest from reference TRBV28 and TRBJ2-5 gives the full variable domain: DVKVTQSSRYLVKRTGEKVFLECVQDMDHENMFWYRQDPGLGLRLIYFSYDVKMKEKGDIPEGYSVSREKKERFSLILESASTNQTSMYLCASSLAGGRQETQYFGPGTRLLVL.

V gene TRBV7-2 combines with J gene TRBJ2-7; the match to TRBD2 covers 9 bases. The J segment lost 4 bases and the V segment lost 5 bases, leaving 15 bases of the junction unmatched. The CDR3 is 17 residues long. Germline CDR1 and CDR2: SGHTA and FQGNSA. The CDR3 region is CASSRAVAGAQAYEQYF. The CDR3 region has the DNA TGTGCCAGCAGCCGAGCGGTAGCGGGAGCCCAAGCGTACGAGCAGTACTTC. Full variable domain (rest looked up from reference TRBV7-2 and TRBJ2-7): GAGVSQSPSNKVTEKGKDVELRCDPISGHTALYWYRQSLGQGLEFLIYFQGNSAPDKSGLPSDRFSAERTGGSVSTLTIQRTQQEDSAVYLCASSRAVAGAQAYEQYFGPGTRLTVT.

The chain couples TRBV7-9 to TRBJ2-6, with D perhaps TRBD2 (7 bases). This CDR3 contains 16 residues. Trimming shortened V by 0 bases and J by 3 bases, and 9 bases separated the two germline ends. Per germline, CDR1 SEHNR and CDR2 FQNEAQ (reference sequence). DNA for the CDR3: TGTGCCAGCAGCTTAGCGCGGGGGCATGGGGCCAACGTCCTGACTTTC. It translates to CASSLARGHGANVLTF.

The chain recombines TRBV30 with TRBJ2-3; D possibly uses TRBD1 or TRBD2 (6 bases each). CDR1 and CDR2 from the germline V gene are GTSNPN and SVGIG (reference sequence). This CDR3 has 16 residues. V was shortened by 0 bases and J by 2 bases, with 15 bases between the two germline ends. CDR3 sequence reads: CAWSVLTGALTDTQYF. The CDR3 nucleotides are TGTGCCTGGAGTGTACTTACGGGGGCGCTCACAGATACGCAGTATTTT.

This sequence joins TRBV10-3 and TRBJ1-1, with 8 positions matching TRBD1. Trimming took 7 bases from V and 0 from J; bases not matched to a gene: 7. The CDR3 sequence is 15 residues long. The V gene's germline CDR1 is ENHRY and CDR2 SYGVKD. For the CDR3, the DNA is TGTGCCATCATCGATGACAGGGGTCTGAACACTGAAGCTTTCTTT. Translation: CAIIDDRGLNTEAFF.

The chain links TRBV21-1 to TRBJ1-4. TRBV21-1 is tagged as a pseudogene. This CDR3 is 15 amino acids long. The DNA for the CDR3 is TGTGCCAGCAGCAAAGAACGGGGGGCAGGTGAAAAACTGTTTTTT. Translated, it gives CASSKERGAGEKLFF.

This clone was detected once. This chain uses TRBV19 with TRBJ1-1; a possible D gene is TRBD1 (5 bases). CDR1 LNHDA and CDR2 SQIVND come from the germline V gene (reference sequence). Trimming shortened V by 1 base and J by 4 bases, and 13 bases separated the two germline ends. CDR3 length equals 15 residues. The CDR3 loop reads CASSIGDGGVTEAFF. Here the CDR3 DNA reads TGTGCCAGTAGTATAGGGGACGGGGGAGTCACTGAAGCTTTCTTT.

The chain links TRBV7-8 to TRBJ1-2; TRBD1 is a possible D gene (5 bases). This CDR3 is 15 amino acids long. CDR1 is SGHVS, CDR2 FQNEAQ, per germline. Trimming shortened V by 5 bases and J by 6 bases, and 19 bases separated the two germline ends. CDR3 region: CASSLGQGSFDGYTF. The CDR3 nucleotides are TGTGCCAGCAGCCTAGGGCAGGGAAGTTTCGATGGCTACACCTTC.

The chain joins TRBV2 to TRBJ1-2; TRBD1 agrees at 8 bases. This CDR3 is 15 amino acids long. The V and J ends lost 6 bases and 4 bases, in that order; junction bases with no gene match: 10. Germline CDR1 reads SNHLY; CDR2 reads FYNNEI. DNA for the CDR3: TGTGCCAGCAGCGCCGGCCAACAGGGGGGCTATGGCTACACCTTC. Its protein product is CASSAGQQGGYGYTF.

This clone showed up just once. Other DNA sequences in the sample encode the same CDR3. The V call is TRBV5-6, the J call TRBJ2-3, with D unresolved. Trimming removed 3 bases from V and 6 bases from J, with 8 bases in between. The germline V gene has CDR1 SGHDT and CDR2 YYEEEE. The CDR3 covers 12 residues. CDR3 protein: CASSSIGDTQYF. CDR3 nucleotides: TGTGCCAGCAGCTCGATTGGGGATACGCAGTATTTT.

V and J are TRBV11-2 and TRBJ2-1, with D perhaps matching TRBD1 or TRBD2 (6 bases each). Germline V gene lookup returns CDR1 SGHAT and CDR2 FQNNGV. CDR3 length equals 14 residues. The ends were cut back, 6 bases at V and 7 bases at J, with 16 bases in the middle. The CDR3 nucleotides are TGTGCCAGCAGAAGAGGGGGGCGAGGGAATGAGCAGTTCTTC. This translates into CASRRGGRGNEQFF.

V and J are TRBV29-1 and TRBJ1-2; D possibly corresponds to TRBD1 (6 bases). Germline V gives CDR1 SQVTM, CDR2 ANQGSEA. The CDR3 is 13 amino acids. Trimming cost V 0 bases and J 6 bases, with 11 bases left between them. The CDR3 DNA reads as TGCAGCGTTGAAGACAGGGGACCAGATGGCTACACCTTC. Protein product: CSVEDRGPDGYTF.

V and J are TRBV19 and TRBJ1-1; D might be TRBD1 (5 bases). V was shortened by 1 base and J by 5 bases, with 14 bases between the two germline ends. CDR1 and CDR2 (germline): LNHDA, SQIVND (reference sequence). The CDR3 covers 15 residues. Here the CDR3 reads CASSIGRGVSTEAFF. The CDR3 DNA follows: TGTGCCAGTAGTATAGGGCGAGGGGTTTCGACTGAAGCTTTCTTT.